Presented here are 20 T cell receptor beta chains from one specimen sequenced in a study of cytomegalovirus exposure and HLA in healthy donors. Both 60 Vbeta primers and 13 Jbeta primers went into the PCR. The repertoire was sequenced with immunoSEQ multiplex PCR; TCRdb's copy has only in-frame clones and lacks some. The profile shows over 100,000 clones, roughly 70% of them singletons. The sequenced material came from PBMCs. Every receptor here comes from a man aged 35-49 years in good health and CMV-seropositive.

The V gene is TRBV5-1, the J gene TRBJ2-3, with a weak D call TRBD2 (6 bases). Between the trimmed V and J ends, which lost 7 bases and 1 base, there was a span of 13 bases. The CDR3 is 14 residues long. Germline V gives CDR1 SGHRS, CDR2 YFSETQ. The CDR3 DNA sequence: TGCGCCAGCCGGAGGATAGCGGGCACAGATACGCAGTATTTT. It yields the protein CASRRIAGTDTQYF.

The rearrangement uses TRBV5-6 and TRBJ1-5; D not certain. The CDR3 spans 14 residues. Germline V CDR1 and CDR2: SGHDT, YYEEEE. V lost 1 base to trimming and J lost 2 bases, with 7 bases between them. The DNA of the CDR3 is TGTGCCAGCAGCTTGTCTGGGCGCAATCAGCCCCAGCATTTT. Residues: CASSLSGRNQPQHF.

The chain couples TRBV19 to TRBJ2-6; a weak D match, TRBD1 (5 bases). Trimming removed 4 bases from V and 0 bases from J, with 10 bases in between. The CDR3 has 16 residues. Germline lookup yields CDR1 LNHDA and CDR2 SQIVND (reference sequence). The CDR3 reads CASSNPDSSGANVLTF. Here the CDR3 DNA reads TGTGCCAGTAGTAATCCCGACAGCTCTGGGGCCAACGTCCTGACTTTC.

This chain uses TRBV7-9 with TRBJ2-7, with D possibly TRBD2 on 5 matching bases. Per germline, CDR1 SEHNR and CDR2 FQNEAQ (reference sequence). This CDR3 spans 14 amino acids. V gave up 6 bases and J gave up 1 base, with 13 bases separating them. The CDR3 protein is CASSSLGGSYEQYF. DNA for the CDR3: TGTGCCAGCAGTTCCCTAGGAGGATCCTACGAGCAGTACTTC.

This clone was counted between two and nine times. The V call is TRBV6-4, the J call TRBJ2-1, with TRBD1 as a possible D gene (5 bases). CDR1 and CDR2 from the germline V gene are MRHNA and SNTAGT. The CDR3 spans 13 residues. The V and J ends lost 3 bases and 9 bases respectively, with 12 bases between them. The CDR3 bases are TGTGCCAGCAGTGAATTATTTAGGGGTGAGCAGTTCTTC. Amino acid sequence: CASSELFRGEQFF.

This rearrangement joins TRBV19 to TRBJ2-1; D may be TRBD1 (6 bases). In germline, CDR1 is LNHDA, CDR2 SQIVND (reference sequence). The CDR3 covers 15 residues. Trimming removed 4 bases at V and 0 bases at J, with 10 bases between. CDR3: CASSTDRSSYNEQFF. CDR3 in DNA: TGTGCCAGTAGTACCGACAGGAGCTCCTACAATGAGCAGTTCTTC.

V and J are TRBV5-1 and TRBJ2-3; D possibly corresponds to TRBD2 (6 bases). The V gene lost 0 bases and the J gene lost 0 bases, with 8 bases spanning the gap. The CDR3 has 15 residues. In germline, CDR1 is SGHRS, CDR2 YFSETQ. In nucleotides, the CDR3 is TGCGCCAGCAGCTTGGATAGCGGCAGCACAGATACGCAGTATTTT. This codes for CASSLDSGSTDTQYF. The complete variable domain, with remaining parts taken from reference TRBV5-1 and TRBJ2-3, reads KAGVTQTPRYLIKTRGQQVTLSCSPISGHRSVSWYQQTPGQGLQFLFEYFSETQRNKGNFPGRFSGRQFSNSRSEMNVSTLELGDSALYLCASSLDSGSTDTQYFGPGTRLTVL.

The gene calls are TRBV5-1 and TRBJ1-4, with D perhaps matching TRBD1 (6 bases). Germline V CDR1 and CDR2: SGHRS, YFSETQ. The length of the CDR3 is 14 residues. Deletions cut 5 bases from V and 8 bases from J, with 16 bases between. The CDR3 region is CASRSGGAEEKLFF. The CDR3 nucleotides are TGCGCCAGCAGGTCCGGGGGGGCTGAGGAAAAACTGTTTTTT.

This clone was seen a few times. This chain uses TRBV4-2 with TRBJ1-1, with 7 bases lining up with TRBD1. Germline loops: CDR1 LGHNA, CDR2 YNFKEQ. With 1 base clipped from V and 6 bases from J, the junction kept 2 bases outside the gene matches. This CDR3 spans 13 amino acids. CDR3: CASSQVGTAEAFF. CDR3 coding DNA: TGTGCCAGCAGCCAAGTTGGGACAGCTGAAGCTTTCTTT.

This clone was seen a few times. The CDR3 loop reads CASSDSGQSSYEQYF. The CDR3 DNA is TGTGCCAGCAGCGATTCGGGACAGAGCTCCTACGAGCAGTACTTC. The J gene is TRBJ2-7, the V gene TRBV2; 7 bases agree with TRBD1. Germline CDR1 SNHLY, CDR2 FYNNEI. The CDR3 is made up of 15 amino acids. V shed 6 bases and J 0 bases; nucleotides not matched to a gene: 8.

J is TRBJ2-1 and V is TRBV27; maybe TRBD2 (5 bases). Germline-derived CDR1 and CDR2 are MNHEY and SMNVEV (reference sequence). The CDR3 loop spans 15 amino acids. Trimming pared 2 bases from V and 7 bases from J, leaving 15 bases between. The CDR3 sequence is CASSLAPLAENEQFF. The CDR3 DNA is TGTGCCAGCAGTTTAGCCCCCCTAGCTGAGAATGAGCAGTTCTTC.

The genes are TRBV15 and TRBJ1-5; D is uncertain. The CDR3 length is 15 residues. Germline CDR1 and CDR2: LNHNV and YYDKDF (reference sequence). Trimming removed 0 bases at V and 7 bases at J, with 13 bases between. CDR3 sequence (DNA): TGTGCCACCAGCAGAGAGGGTGGAGGTTGGCAGCCCCAGCATTTT. Protein product: CATSREGGGWQPQHF.

The chain combines TRBV5-1 with TRBJ2-5, with 7 bases matching TRBD1. CDR1 is SGHRS and CDR2 is YFSETQ in the germline V gene. This CDR3 region has 15 residues. Germline trimming cut 6 bases from V and 2 bases from J; bases unmatched to any gene: 10. The CDR3 DNA reads as TGCGCCAGCACTAAAGGGACAGCGGCACAAGAGACCCAGTACTTC. Its protein is CASTKGTAAQETQYF.

The chain has TRBV29-1 and TRBJ1-2; the match to TRBD1 covers 10 bases. Germline-derived CDR1 and CDR2 are SQVTM and ANQGSEA. CDR3 size: 15 residues. Unmatched junction bases numbered 8, after V lost 5 bases and J lost 2 bases. The CDR3 region is CSVSSSGQGNYGYTF. The CDR3 nucleotides are TGCAGCGTTTCCTCCTCGGGACAGGGGAACTATGGCTACACCTTC.

J is TRBJ1-5 and V is TRBV5-1; 9 bases match TRBD1. The germline CDR1 and CDR2 sequences are SGHRS and YFSETQ. There are 15 residues in the CDR3. Germline trimming cut 4 bases from V and 7 bases from J; bases unmatched to any gene: 9. The CDR3 spells CASSVGTGLGQPQHF. DNA of the CDR3: TGCGCCAGCAGCGTCGGGACAGGGCTGGGGCAGCCCCAGCATTTT.

This chain links TRBV5-8 with TRBJ2-7, with D unresolved. Germline CDR1 reads SGHTS; CDR2 reads YDEGEE. The CDR3 spans 10 residues. Trimming cost V 2 bases and J 5 bases, with 2 bases left between them. The DNA for the CDR3 is TGTGCCAGCAGCTTCAACGAGCAGTACTTC. Protein sequence: CASSFNEQYF.

The chain links TRBV15 to TRBJ1-1, with D possibly being TRBD1 (5 bases). CDR3 size: 16 residues. Deletions cut 0 bases from V and 0 bases from J, with 11 bases between. Germline V gene data show CDR1 as LNHNV and CDR2 as YYDKDF (reference sequence). The CDR3 protein is CATSRDPTAMNTEAFF. CDR3 nucleotide sequence: TGTGCCACCAGCAGAGATCCGACAGCCATGAACACTGAAGCTTTCTTT.

The chain links TRBV13 to TRBJ2-1, with a possible D match to TRBD2 (5 bases). Germline V lookup: CDR1 PRHDT, CDR2 FYEKMQ (reference sequence). This CDR3 has 18 residues. The germline V and J ends were trimmed by 2 bases and 10 bases, with 27 bases remaining between them. In DNA, the CDR3 is TGTGCCAGCAGCTTATGGGGTAGCGAGCTTTCCGCGATGGGGGAGCAGTTCTTC. Translating it yields CASSLWGSELSAMGEQFF.

The chain couples TRBV5-1 to TRBJ2-1; TRBD1 matches 7 bases. Germline V gene sequence: CDR1 SGHRS, CDR2 YFSETQ. V shed 0 bases, J shed 4 bases, and the junction held 10 bases outside the gene matches. This CDR3 is built from 17 residues. The DNA of the CDR3 is TGCGCCAGCAGCTTGGGACTCGACAGGGCTATTTACAATGAGCAGTTCTTC. Translated, it gives CASSLGLDRAIYNEQFF.

V usage is TRBV2 and J usage is TRBJ1-3, with 11 bases aligning to TRBD1. After removal of 7 bases from V and 2 bases from J, the junction contained 4 bases not matched to a gene. Germline values: CDR1 SNHLY, CDR2 FYNNEI. The CDR3 consists of 15 residues. The CDR3 DNA is TGTGCCAGCAACCCGGGACAGGGGGCTGGAAACACCATATATTTT. This sequence encodes CASNPGQGAGNTIYF.